This is a list of T cell receptor beta chains from one sample in a study of follicular helper T cells after annual influenza vaccination. Data came from immunoSEQ multiplex PCR; TCRdb stores just in-frame clones and leaves some out. The sample lists 26,000 or so clones; roughly 80% were seen once. This specimen consisted of CXCR5+ CD38- circulating T follicular helper cells from blood, obtained on the day of influenza vaccination. These receptors all stem from an adult who received the influenza vaccine. The CDR3 runs from the conserved cysteine through the conserved F or W. Each record gives: V gene, CDR3 protein.

v_gene: TRBV7-2; CDR3aa: CASSPSLAGSYNEQFF
v_gene: TRBV18; CDR3aa: CASSPVGSISGYTF
v_gene: TRBV6-5; CDR3aa: CASSTSRGWDTQYF
v_gene: TRBV19; CDR3aa: CASSSSAGGRANVLTF
v_gene: TRBV19; CDR3aa: CATSTGRQETQYF
v_gene: TRBV28; CDR3aa: CASSPGTFSYEQYF
v_gene: TRBV7-2; CDR3aa: CASSSYTGTQYF
v_gene: TRBV10-1; CDR3aa: CASSESGQGETQYF
v_gene: TRBV4-2; CDR3aa: CASSQARGANTGELFF
v_gene: TRBV16; CDR3aa: CASSQSTRGEQYF
v_gene: TRBV5-1; CDR3aa: CASKNGTGNQPQHF
v_gene: TRBV6-5; CDR3aa: CASRKTSGLYNEQFF
v_gene: TRBV6-5; CDR3aa: CASSFPGHPNTEAFF
v_gene: TRBV5-5; CDR3aa: CASSSGQVGGGYTF
v_gene: TRBV5-6; CDR3aa: CASSLLGLAGRNEQFF
v_gene: TRBV6-1; CDR3aa: CASSEGGTNEKLFF
v_gene: TRBV30; CDR3aa: CAWSVQGNTEAFF
v_gene: TRBV11-2; CDR3aa: CASSPSSGGPLF
v_gene: TRBV30; CDR3aa: CAWSLAVGTDTQYF
v_gene: TRBV10-3; CDR3aa: CAISGEAIYGYTF
v_gene: TRBV7-9; CDR3aa: CASSRGEGGSYEQYF
v_gene: TRBV5-5; CDR3aa: CASSLGTGGNNEQFF
v_gene: TRBV5-6; CDR3aa: CASSVQGMETQYF
v_gene: TRBV7-8; CDR3aa: CASSLALQGHEQYF
v_gene: TRBV30; CDR3aa: CAWSVIAGGQETQYF
v_gene: TRBV5-4; CDR3aa: CASSSTGDSNQPQHF
v_gene: TRBV6-5; CDR3aa: CASRWDKMSPLHF
v_gene: TRBV7-7; CDR3aa: CASSLGGGGAAGEQYF
v_gene: TRBV11-2; CDR3aa: CASSAGTSGYNEQFF
v_gene: TRBV14; CDR3aa: CASSQVTAGANVLTF
v_gene: TRBV4-1; CDR3aa: CASSHGTGGYSNQPQHF
v_gene: TRBV5-1; CDR3aa: CASSLGLAGGPVETQYF
v_gene: TRBV29-1; CDR3aa: CSVVTASEAFF
v_gene: TRBV7-3; CDR3aa: CASSLWSQRRGDTQYF
v_gene: TRBV6-1; CDR3aa: CASSENRNNEKLFF
v_gene: TRBV15; CDR3aa: CATSSRDRGSVKTQYF
v_gene: TRBV7-9; CDR3aa: CASSPDYLVTQYF
v_gene: TRBV4-1; CDR3aa: CASSQVPRATNEKLFF
v_gene: TRBV5-8; CDR3aa: CASSPGTGFSYEQYF
v_gene: TRBV9; CDR3aa: CASSVASGRADTQYF
v_gene: TRBV15; CDR3aa: CATSSAGGNQPQHF
v_gene: TRBV19; CDR3aa: CASSLTGVAKNIQYF
v_gene: TRBV4-2; CDR3aa: CASSQGNSGTQGSYGYTF
v_gene: TRBV6-5; CDR3aa: CASSRDRNEKLFF
v_gene: TRBV5-1; CDR3aa: CASAPGGAGEKLFF
v_gene: TRBV5-1; CDR3aa: CASSLGLYGYTF